Listed below are T cell receptor beta chains from one sample, sequenced in a study of glioma-infiltrating T cells after dendritic cell vaccination. Some clones are missing from TCRdb's copy, which holds only in-frame ones; the method was immunoSEQ multiplex PCR. This sample carries tens of thousands of clones, roughly 80% of them seen once, and the ten largest clones take less than 9.5%. Material: blood, obtained before dendritic cell vaccination. These receptors came from a human donor with glioblastoma. CDR3s include the opening cysteine and the closing phenylalanine or tryptophan. D genes are given only for firm matches. Rows give clone size only sometimes, using once, few, many, or a class for an expanded clone.

j_gene: TRBJ2-2; v_gene: TRBV7-9; d_gene: .; abundance: once; CDR3nt: TGTGCCAGCAGCTTATTGGGGGGGCCGAACACCGGGGAGCTGTTTTTT; CDR3aa: CASSLLGGPNTGELFF
j_gene: TRBJ2-5; v_gene: TRBV5-1; d_gene: .; abundance: once; CDR3nt: TGCGCCAGCAGCGGACCCCGGGACTTTCAAGAGACCCAGTACTTC; CDR3aa: CASSGPRDFQETQYF
j_gene: TRBJ2-2; v_gene: TRBV5-1; d_gene: TRBD2; abundance: few; CDR3nt: TGCGCCACCTCTCTAGCGGGGGCCATCACCGGGGAGCTGTTTTTT; CDR3aa: CATSLAGAITGELFF
j_gene: TRBJ1-1; v_gene: TRBV28; d_gene: TRBD1; abundance: .; CDR3nt: TGTGCCAGCACCTCGGACAGGGATCGGTCACACTTT; CDR3aa: CASTSDRDRSHF
j_gene: TRBJ2-5; v_gene: TRBV7-9; d_gene: TRBD1; abundance: .; CDR3nt: TGTGCCGTGGACAGGCTAACAGAGACCCAGTACTTC; CDR3aa: CAVDRLTETQYF
j_gene: TRBJ2-7; v_gene: TRBV9; d_gene: .; abundance: .; CDR3nt: TGTGCCAGCAGCCTCACGGACTGGCCCTCCTACGAGCAGTACTTC; CDR3aa: CASSLTDWPSYEQYF
j_gene: TRBJ1-5; v_gene: TRBV28; d_gene: .; abundance: once; CDR3nt: TGTGCCAGCAGTTCACTACAGGGCGTCAATCAGCCCCAGCATTTT; CDR3aa: CASSSLQGVNQPQHF
j_gene: TRBJ2-5; v_gene: TRBV18; d_gene: .; abundance: .; CDR3nt: TGTGCCAGTCTGGAGGCAGGCGGAGAGACCCAGTACTTC; CDR3aa: CASLEAGGETQYF
j_gene: TRBJ2-3; v_gene: TRBV5-1; d_gene: .; abundance: .; CDR3nt: TGCGCCAGCAGCTTGGAGGGGCGGACAGCCACAGATACGCAGTATTTT; CDR3aa: CASSLEGRTATDTQYF
j_gene: TRBJ1-5; v_gene: TRBV7-9; d_gene: TRBD1; abundance: .; CDR3nt: TGTGCCAGCAGCCAAGGGGGCCAGAGCAATCAGCCCCAGCATTTT; CDR3aa: CASSQGGQSNQPQHF
j_gene: TRBJ2-7; v_gene: TRBV7-6; d_gene: TRBD2; abundance: .; CDR3nt: TGTGCCAGCAGCAAGACGGCGGGGGGGCCGTACGAGCAGTACTTC; CDR3aa: CASSKTAGGPYEQYF
j_gene: TRBJ1-1; v_gene: TRBV28; d_gene: TRBD1; abundance: .; CDR3nt: TGTGCCAGCAGTGATCGGACAGGGAGGGGCACTGAAGCTTTCTTT; CDR3aa: CASSDRTGRGTEAFF
j_gene: TRBJ2-7; v_gene: TRBV5-5; d_gene: .; abundance: .; CDR3nt: TGTGCCAGCAGTCCGACTCGACAGGTTCGCTACGAGCAGTACTTC; CDR3aa: CASSPTRQVRYEQYF
j_gene: TRBJ2-7; v_gene: TRBV28; d_gene: .; abundance: .; CDR3nt: TGTGCCAGCAGTTCTCGCGGGGCGCACGAGCAGTACTTC; CDR3aa: CASSSRGAHEQYF
j_gene: TRBJ2-2; v_gene: TRBV6-6; d_gene: TRBD2; abundance: .; CDR3nt: TGTGCCAGCAGTTACAGCGGGGGCGGGGAGCTGTTTTTT; CDR3aa: CASSYSGGGELFF
j_gene: TRBJ2-1; v_gene: TRBV4-1; d_gene: TRBD2; abundance: .; CDR3nt: TGCGCCAGCAGCCAAGGGGCTAGCGGGGGGGCGACTGAGCAGTTCTTC; CDR3aa: CASSQGASGGATEQFF